A selection of T cell receptor beta chains follows, all from one sample in a study of shared clonotypes between healthy human individuals. Measured with immunoSEQ multiplex PCR; TCRdb has only the in-frame clones, and not every one. The sample has about 2 million clones, 95% seen once. The specimen sequenced was naive CD4+ T cells sorted from blood. The origin of the receptors is a man younger than 35 in good health. Each CDR3 is given with its conserved first and last residue. D genes are given only for firm matches. The size field is filled for only some rows; it gives once, few, many or a size class.

v_call: TRBV9
j_call: TRBJ2-7
d_call: TRBD1
clone_size: few
cdr3_aa: CASSFGQGSYEQYF
cdr3_nt: TGTGCCAGCAGCTTCGGACAGGGTTCCTACGAGCAGTACTTC

v_call: TRBV4-1
j_call: TRBJ1-2
d_call: NA
clone_size: NA
cdr3_aa: CASSQDHGVASGYTF
cdr3_nt: TGCGCCAGCAGCCAAGATCACGGGGTTGCAAGCGGCTACACCTTC

v_call: TRBV15
j_call: TRBJ1-6
d_call: NA
clone_size: NA
cdr3_aa: CATRSAGWDSPLHF
cdr3_nt: TGTGCCACCAGGTCGGCAGGTTGGGATTCACCCCTCCACTTT

v_call: TRBV5-4
j_call: TRBJ2-5
d_call: NA
clone_size: NA
cdr3_aa: CASSLIRYQETQYF
cdr3_nt: TGTGCCAGCAGCTTGATCCGGTACCAAGAGACCCAGTACTTC

v_call: TRBV2
j_call: TRBJ1-2
d_call: NA
clone_size: NA
cdr3_aa: CASSAGQSYGYTF
cdr3_nt: TGTGCCAGCAGTGCTGGGCAGAGCTATGGCTACACCTTC

v_call: TRBV4-3
j_call: TRBJ2-7
d_call: TRBD2
clone_size: NA
cdr3_aa: CASSQDVAGGPYEQYF
cdr3_nt: TGCGCCAGCAGCCAAGATGTAGCGGGAGGGCCGTACGAGCAGTACTTC

v_call: TRBV19
j_call: TRBJ1-1
d_call: NA
clone_size: NA
cdr3_aa: CASSHLGSPEAFF
cdr3_nt: TGTGCCAGTAGCCACCTGGGAAGCCCTGAAGCTTTCTTT

v_call: TRBV5-1
j_call: TRBJ2-1
d_call: NA
clone_size: NA
cdr3_aa: CASSSSSYNEQFF
cdr3_nt: TGCGCCAGCAGTAGCAGCTCCTACAATGAGCAGTTCTTC

v_call: TRBV6-5
j_call: TRBJ2-7
d_call: TRBD1
clone_size: NA
cdr3_aa: CASSPEDRGSYEQYF
cdr3_nt: TGTGCCAGCAGTCCTGAAGACAGGGGCTCCTACGAGCAGTACTTC

v_call: TRBV10-3
j_call: TRBJ1-4
d_call: TRBD1
clone_size: NA
cdr3_aa: CAVARQGNEKLFF
cdr3_nt: TGTGCCGTCGCTCGACAGGGAAATGAAAAACTGTTTTTT

v_call: TRBV27
j_call: TRBJ1-5
d_call: NA
clone_size: NA
cdr3_aa: CASSSVGQPQHF
cdr3_nt: TGTGCCAGCAGTTCGGTAGGACAGCCCCAGCATTTT

v_call: TRBV7-2
j_call: TRBJ1-1
d_call: NA
clone_size: NA
cdr3_aa: CASSGSRAPYTEAFF
cdr3_nt: TGTGCCAGCAGCGGAAGTAGGGCCCCTTACACTGAAGCTTTCTTT

v_call: TRBV5-4
j_call: TRBJ2-3
d_call: NA
clone_size: NA
cdr3_aa: CASSLMGTDTQYF
cdr3_nt: TGTGCCAGCAGCTTGATGGGCACAGATACGCAGTATTTT

v_call: TRBV29-1
j_call: TRBJ2-6
d_call: NA
clone_size: NA
cdr3_aa: CSVVFGRGVGANVLTF
cdr3_nt: TGCAGCGTTGTCTTCGGACGAGGTGTGGGGGCCAACGTCCTGACTTTC

v_call: TRBV7-9
j_call: TRBJ2-2
d_call: TRBD2
clone_size: NA
cdr3_aa: CASSGIARGSANTGELFF
cdr3_nt: TGTGCCAGCAGCGGAATAGCGCGGGGGTCGGCGAACACCGGGGAGCTGTTTTTT

v_call: TRBV5-1
j_call: TRBJ2-2
d_call: NA
clone_size: NA
cdr3_aa: CASFRERNTGELFF
cdr3_nt: TGCGCCAGCTTCCGGGAACGGAACACCGGGGAGCTGTTTTTT

v_call: TRBV10-1
j_call: TRBJ1-6
d_call: NA
clone_size: NA
cdr3_aa: CASSGPAANSPLHF
cdr3_nt: TGCGCCAGCAGTGGGCCAGCAGCAAATTCACCCCTCCACTTT

v_call: TRBV7-2
j_call: TRBJ1-2
d_call: TRBD1
clone_size: NA
cdr3_aa: CASSPGGAFLYGYTF
cdr3_nt: TGTGCCAGCAGCCCAGGGGGCGCATTTCTCTATGGCTACACCTTC

v_call: TRBV7-3
j_call: TRBJ2-3
d_call: TRBD2
clone_size: NA
cdr3_aa: CASSHTSGVGEDTQYF
cdr3_nt: TGTGCCAGCAGCCACACTAGCGGGGTGGGGGAAGATACGCAGTATTTT

v_call: TRBV25-1
j_call: TRBJ2-7
d_call: TRBD2
clone_size: NA
cdr3_aa: CASRSSGTSSYEQYF
cdr3_nt: TGTGCCAGCAGGTCGAGCGGGACGAGCTCCTACGAGCAGTACTTC

v_call: TRBV19
j_call: TRBJ1-1
d_call: TRBD1
clone_size: NA
cdr3_aa: CASSTTARQGPKAFF
cdr3_nt: TGTGCCAGTAGTACAACCGCCCGACAGGGCCCCAAAGCTTTCTTT

v_call: TRBV30
j_call: TRBJ1-5
d_call: NA
clone_size: NA
cdr3_aa: CAWKVGAGPQHF
cdr3_nt: TGTGCCTGGAAGGTCGGGGCGGGACCCCAGCATTTT

v_call: TRBV7-8
j_call: TRBJ2-3
d_call: NA
clone_size: NA
cdr3_aa: CASSPGAGTSTDTQYF
cdr3_nt: TGTGCCAGCAGCCCTGGGGCCGGGACTAGCACAGATACGCAGTATTTT

v_call: TRBV7-2
j_call: TRBJ2-3
d_call: TRBD2
clone_size: NA
cdr3_aa: CASSLALTSGRADTQYF
cdr3_nt: TGTGCCAGCAGCTTAGCGCTAACTAGCGGGAGAGCAGATACGCAGTATTTT

v_call: TRBV10-1
j_call: TRBJ2-7
d_call: TRBD2
clone_size: NA
cdr3_aa: CASSFRTSGEQYF
cdr3_nt: TGCGCCAGCAGCTTTCGGACTAGCGGGGAGCAGTACTTC

v_call: TRBV27
j_call: TRBJ1-1
d_call: NA
clone_size: NA
cdr3_aa: CASSLYGRATEAFF
cdr3_nt: TGTGCCAGCAGTTTATACGGCAGGGCCACTGAAGCTTTCTTT

v_call: TRBV19
j_call: TRBJ1-2
d_call: NA
clone_size: NA
cdr3_aa: CARPGPRGISANYGYTF
cdr3_nt: TGTGCCAGACCAGGTCCCAGGGGTATATCTGCCAACTATGGCTACACCTTC

v_call: TRBV27
j_call: TRBJ2-7
d_call: TRBD1
clone_size: NA
cdr3_aa: CASSGMDRSSYEQYF
cdr3_nt: TGTGCCAGCAGTGGGATGGACAGGTCCTCCTACGAGCAGTACTTC

v_call: TRBV27
j_call: TRBJ2-3
d_call: NA
clone_size: NA
cdr3_aa: CASSRAGNIDTQYF
cdr3_nt: TGTGCCAGTTCGAGGGCAGGGAATATTGATACGCAGTATTTT